This T cell receptor beta chain was recorded in a study of long-term antiretroviral therapy in people with HIV. Treatment for every participant with HIV took place in the United States. At survey level, the immunoSEQ assay was run in its v3.0 version. Data came from immunoSEQ multiplex PCR; TCRdb stores just in-frame clones and leaves some out. Of 20,000 to 25,000 clones detected, more than 70% appear once; the ten largest clones hold more than 9%. This CDR3 comprises 15 residues. Germline V gene lookup returns CDR1 MNHEY and CDR2 SMNVEV (reference sequence). With 0 bases removed from V and 1 base from J, the gap between germline ends came to 10 bases.

The chain uses TRBV27 and TRBJ2-7; D is possibly TRBD1 (6 bases). This receptor was identified in a woman aged 40 to 49 with HIV. The sequencing used unsorted PBMCs, collected less than 1.8 years before starting antiretroviral therapy. The DNA for the CDR3 is TGTGCCAGCAGTTTATCTACAGGGCCATCCTACGAGCAGTACTTC. The encoded protein is CASSLSTGPSYEQYF.